This T cell receptor beta chain comes out of a study of vaccination and CD4 T cells after COVID-19. An Oncomine TCR Beta short-read assay was used to sequence the DNA from cultured CD4+ T cells. TCRdb reprocessed the PCR reads via MiXCR and lists one record per CDR3 protein. Found here are about 14,000 distinct CDR3 sequences, over 45% of them singletons; the top ten hold over 11%. About this clonotype: Its antigen is undetermined.

As to treatment: roughly 10-day PBMC culture with coronavirus spike peptide pools or control peptides (ViraFEST assay). This CDR3 spans 15 amino acids. CDR1 and CDR2 from the germline V gene are MNHEY and SVGAGI. Trimming removed 2 bases at V and 0 bases at J, with 10 bases between. The sample consisted of CD4+ T cells from blood, cultured in vitro. The gene calls are TRBV6-5 and TRBJ1-1; maybe TRBD1 (6 bases). The TCR comes from a human donor who had recovered from COVID-19. The CDR3 nucleotides read TGTGCCAGCAGTTACGGGCACAGGGTGAACACTGAAGCTTTCTTT. Translating gives CASSYGHRVNTEAFF.